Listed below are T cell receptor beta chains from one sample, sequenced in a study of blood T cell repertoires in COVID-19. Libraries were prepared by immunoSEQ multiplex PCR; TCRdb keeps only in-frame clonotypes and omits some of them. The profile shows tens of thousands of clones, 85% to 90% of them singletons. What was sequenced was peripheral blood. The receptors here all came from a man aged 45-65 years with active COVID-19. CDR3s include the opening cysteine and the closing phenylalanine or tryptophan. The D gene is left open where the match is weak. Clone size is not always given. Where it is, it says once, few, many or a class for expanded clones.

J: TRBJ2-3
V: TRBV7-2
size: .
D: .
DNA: TGTGCCAGCAGCCCCCCGAGGGGGACAGATACGCAGTATTTT
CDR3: CASSPPRGTDTQYF

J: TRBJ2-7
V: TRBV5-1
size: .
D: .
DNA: TGCGCCAGCAGCCCAGACAGGCCCCCTTACGAGCAGTACTTC
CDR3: CASSPDRPPYEQYF

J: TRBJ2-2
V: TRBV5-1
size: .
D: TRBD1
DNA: TGCGCCAGCAGCTATGCACCGGACAGGCGAATCACCGGGGAGCTGTTTTTT
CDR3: CASSYAPDRRITGELFF

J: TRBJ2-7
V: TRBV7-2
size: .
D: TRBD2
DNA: TGTGCCAGCAACCCCAGCGGGGGGCCCTACGAGCAGTACTTC
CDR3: CASNPSGGPYEQYF

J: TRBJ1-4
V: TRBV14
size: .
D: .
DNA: TGTGCCAGCAGCCAAGGGCAATATAATGAAAAACTGTTTTTT
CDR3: CASSQGQYNEKLFF

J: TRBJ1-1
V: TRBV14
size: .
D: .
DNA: TGTGCCAGCAGCCAACCGTTGTTCACTGAAGCTTTCTTT
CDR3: CASSQPLFTEAFF

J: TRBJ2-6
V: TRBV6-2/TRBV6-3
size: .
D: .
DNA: TGTGCCAGCAGTTACTCGCGGGTCGGACAGCCTGGGGCCAACGTCCTGACTTTC
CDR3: CASSYSRVGQPGANVLTF

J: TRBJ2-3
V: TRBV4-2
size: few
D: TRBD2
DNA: TGTGCCAGCAGCCAGCCCAGCGGGGGGGTAAGCACAGATACGCAGTATTTT
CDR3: CASSQPSGGVSTDTQYF

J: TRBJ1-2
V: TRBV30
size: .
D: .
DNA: TGTGCCTGGAGCGCCCGCCGGGGCTACACCTTC
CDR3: CAWSARRGYTF

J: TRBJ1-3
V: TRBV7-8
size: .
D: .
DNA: TGTGCCAGCAGCTTAGGGACCAGGGGTGCTGGAAACACCATATATTTT
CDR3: CASSLGTRGAGNTIYF

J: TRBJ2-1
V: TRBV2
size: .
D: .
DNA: TGTGCCAGCAGTGAAGATCCCCCGGGGTATGAGCAGTTCTTC
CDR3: CASSEDPPGYEQFF

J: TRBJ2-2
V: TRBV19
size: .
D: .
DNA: TGTGCCAGTATTTATCGCGGGGAGCTGTTTTTT
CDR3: CASIYRGELFF

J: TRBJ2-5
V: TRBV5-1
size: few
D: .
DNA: TGCGCCAGCAGCTTGAACATACAAGAGACCCAGTACTTC
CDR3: CASSLNIQETQYF

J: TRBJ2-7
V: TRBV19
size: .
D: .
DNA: TGTGCCAGTAGTATGGGCGCAGGAACCTACGAGCAGTACTTC
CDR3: CASSMGAGTYEQYF

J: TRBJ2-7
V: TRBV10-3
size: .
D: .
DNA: TGTGCCATCAGTGACTCAGGGGCGGGGGCGGCCTACGAGCAGTACTTC
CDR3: CAISDSGAGAAYEQYF

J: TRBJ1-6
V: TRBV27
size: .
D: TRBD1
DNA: TGTGCCAGCAGTCCTCGGACAGGGGGACTGGGATCACCCCTCCACTTT
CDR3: CASSPRTGGLGSPLHF

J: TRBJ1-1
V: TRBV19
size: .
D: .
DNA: TGTGCCAGTAGACTCACTGAGAACACTGAAGCTTTCTTT
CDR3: CASRLTENTEAFF

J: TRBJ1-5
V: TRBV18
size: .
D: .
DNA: TGTGCCAGCTCCTCGTCAGGGTACGGAAATCAGCCCCAGCATTTT
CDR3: CASSSSGYGNQPQHF

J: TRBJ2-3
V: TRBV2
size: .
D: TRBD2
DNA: TGTGCCAGAACAAGCGGGGGGGGCACAGATACGCAGTATTTT
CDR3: CARTSGGGTDTQYF

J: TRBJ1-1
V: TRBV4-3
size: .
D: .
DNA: TGCGCCAGCAGCCAAGATGGTCCACAGGTTAGGAACACTGAAGCTTTCTTT
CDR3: CASSQDGPQVRNTEAFF

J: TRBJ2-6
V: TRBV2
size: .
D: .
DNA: TGTGCCAGCCGCAATCATAGACAGGATAGCTCTGGGGCCAACGTCCTGACTTTC
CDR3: CASRNHRQDSSGANVLTF

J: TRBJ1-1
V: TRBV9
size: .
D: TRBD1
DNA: TGTGCCAGCAGCGACAGGGGGCGCGTCGGTACTGAAGCTTTCTTT
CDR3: CASSDRGRVGTEAFF

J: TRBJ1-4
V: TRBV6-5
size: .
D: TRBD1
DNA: TGTGCCAGCAGTTCGAACAGGGGCAGAGTAGAAAAACTGTTTTTT
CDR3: CASSSNRGRVEKLFF

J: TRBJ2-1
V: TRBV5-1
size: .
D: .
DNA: TGCGCCAGCAGCTTGGTAATAGAGGGTGAGCAGTTCTTC
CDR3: CASSLVIEGEQFF

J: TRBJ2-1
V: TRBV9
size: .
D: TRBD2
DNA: TGTGCCAGCAGCGTCGGACTAGTAGACAATGAGCAGTTCTTC
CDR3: CASSVGLVDNEQFF

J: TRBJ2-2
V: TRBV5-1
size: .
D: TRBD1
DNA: TGCGCCAGCAGACTCCCGGGACAGGGGAACTCGAACACCGGGGAGCTGTTTTTT
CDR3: CASRLPGQGNSNTGELFF

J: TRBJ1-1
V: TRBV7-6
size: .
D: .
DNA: TGTGCCAGCAGCTTAGGGGCAGGGATATCTGAAGCTTTCTTT
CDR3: CASSLGAGISEAFF

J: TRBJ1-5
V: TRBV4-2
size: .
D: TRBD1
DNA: TGTGCCAGCAGCCAAGGACAGGGGGGAGGGCAGCCCCAGCATTTT
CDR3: CASSQGQGGGQPQHF